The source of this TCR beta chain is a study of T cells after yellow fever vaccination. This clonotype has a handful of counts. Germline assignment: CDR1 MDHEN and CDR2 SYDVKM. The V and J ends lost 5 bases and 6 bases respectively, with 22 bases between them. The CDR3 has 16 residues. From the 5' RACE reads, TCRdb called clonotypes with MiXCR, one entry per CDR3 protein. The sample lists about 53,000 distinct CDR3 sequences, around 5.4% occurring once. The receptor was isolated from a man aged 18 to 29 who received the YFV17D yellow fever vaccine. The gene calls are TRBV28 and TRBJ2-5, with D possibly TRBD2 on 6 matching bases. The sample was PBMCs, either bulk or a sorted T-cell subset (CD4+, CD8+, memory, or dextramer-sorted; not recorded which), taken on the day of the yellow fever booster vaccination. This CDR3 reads CASSQRLPGGYQTQYF. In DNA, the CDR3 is TGTGCCAGCAGTCAACGACTACCTGGGGGGTATCAGACCCAGTACTTC.